The T cell receptor beta chain under discussion was sequenced for a study of T cell responses to AZD1222 COVID-19 vaccine. Assay: immunoSEQ multiplex PCR; the TCRdb copy retains only in-frame clones and omits some. The sample consists of more than 90,000 clones, about 86% of them appearing once. The CDR3 has 14 residues. In germline, CDR1 is MNHEY, CDR2 SMNVEV (reference sequence). The V end was cut by 8 bases, the J end by 2 bases, with 14 bases between. Of note for this clone: What it binds is not known.

Overall study findings and caveats: Just five or six AZD1222 recipients were seropositive at baseline. The study found Spike-specific TCR breadth and depth rose after two AZD1222 doses. Most donors were white British and more were female, and clonal diversity was possibly underestimated.

The TCR was taken from an adult who received the AZD1222 COVID-19 vaccine. The chain links TRBV27 to TRBJ2-3; TRBD2 is a possible D gene (6 bases). Sequences were derived from peripheral blood, sampled 28 days after the second AZD1222 dose. This CDR3 is CASFSGLYTDTQYF. For the CDR3, the DNA is TGTGCCAGCTTTTCGGGACTCTACACAGATACGCAGTATTTT.